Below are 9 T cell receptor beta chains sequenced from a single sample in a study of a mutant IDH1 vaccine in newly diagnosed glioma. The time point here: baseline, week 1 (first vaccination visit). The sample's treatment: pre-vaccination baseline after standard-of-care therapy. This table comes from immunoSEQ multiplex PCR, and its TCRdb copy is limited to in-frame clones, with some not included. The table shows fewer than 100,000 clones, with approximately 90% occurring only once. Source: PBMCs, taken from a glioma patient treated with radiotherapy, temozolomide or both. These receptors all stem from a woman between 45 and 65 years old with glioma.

This chain's CDR3 is CASSEVSASGRITYEQYF. The CDR3 DNA reads as TGTGCCAGCAGTGAAGTTTCGGCTAGCGGGAGGATCACCTACGAGCAGTACTTC. J is TRBJ2-7 and V is TRBV6-1, with 11 nucleotides matching TRBD2. From germline, CDR1 is MNHNS and CDR2 SASEGT. The CDR3 extends over 18 amino acids. Trimming cost V 1 base and J 2 bases; bases outside gene matches: 10.

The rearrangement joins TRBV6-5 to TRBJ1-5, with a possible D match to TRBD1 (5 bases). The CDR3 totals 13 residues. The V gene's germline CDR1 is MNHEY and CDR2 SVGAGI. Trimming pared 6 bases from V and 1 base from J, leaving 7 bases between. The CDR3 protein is CASRGLSNQPQHF. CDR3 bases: TGTGCCAGCAGGGGGCTGAGCAATCAGCCCCAGCATTTT.

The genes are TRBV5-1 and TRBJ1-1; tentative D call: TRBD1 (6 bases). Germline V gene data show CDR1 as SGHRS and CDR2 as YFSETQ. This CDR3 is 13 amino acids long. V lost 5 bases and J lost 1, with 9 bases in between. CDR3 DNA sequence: TGCGCCAGCAGGCGACAGGAGAACACTGAAGCTTTCTTT. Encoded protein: CASRRQENTEAFF.

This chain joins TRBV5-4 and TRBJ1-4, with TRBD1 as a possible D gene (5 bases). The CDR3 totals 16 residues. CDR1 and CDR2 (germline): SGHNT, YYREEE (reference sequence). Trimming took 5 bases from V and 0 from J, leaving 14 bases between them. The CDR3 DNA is TGTGCCAGCAGTTTTTGGGACCGTTCAACTAATGAAAAACTGTTTTTT. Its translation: CASSFWDRSTNEKLFF.

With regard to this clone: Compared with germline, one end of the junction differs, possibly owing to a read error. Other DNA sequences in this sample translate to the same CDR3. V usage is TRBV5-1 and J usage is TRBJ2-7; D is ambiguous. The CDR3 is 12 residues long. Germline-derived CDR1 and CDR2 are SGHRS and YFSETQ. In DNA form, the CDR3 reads TGTGCCAGCAGCTTGGTCGGCTACGAGCAGTACTTC. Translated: CASSLVGYEQYF.

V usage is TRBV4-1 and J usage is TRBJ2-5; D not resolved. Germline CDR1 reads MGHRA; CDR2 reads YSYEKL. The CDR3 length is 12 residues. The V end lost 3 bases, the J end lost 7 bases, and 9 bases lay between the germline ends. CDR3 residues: CASSHLWGTQYF. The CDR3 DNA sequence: TGCGCCAGCAGCCATCTCTGGGGGACCCAGTACTTC.

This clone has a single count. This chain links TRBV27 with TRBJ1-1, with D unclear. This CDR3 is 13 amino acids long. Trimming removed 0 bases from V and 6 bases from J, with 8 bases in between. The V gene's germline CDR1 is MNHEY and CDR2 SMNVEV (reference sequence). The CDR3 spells CASSLSGGAEAFF. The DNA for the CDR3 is TGTGCCAGCAGTTTATCCGGCGGGGCTGAAGCTTTCTTT.

This CDR3 reads CASGSGKLTGELFF. In nucleotides, the CDR3 is TGTGCCAGCGGGAGCGGGAAATTAACCGGGGAGCTGTTTTTT. The rearrangement joins TRBV11-1 to TRBJ2-2; 7 positions agree with TRBD2. Germline lookup yields CDR1 SGHAT and CDR2 FQDESV (reference sequence). This CDR3 has 14 amino acids. V dropped 8 bases and J dropped 5; count of bases not matched to a gene: 8.

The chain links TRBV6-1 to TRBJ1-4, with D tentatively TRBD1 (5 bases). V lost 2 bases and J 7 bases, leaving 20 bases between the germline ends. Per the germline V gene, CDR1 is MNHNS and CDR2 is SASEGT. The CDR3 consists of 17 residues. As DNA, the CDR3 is TGTGCCAGCAGTGAAACACCGATAGGGGACGCGGGTGAAAAACTGTTTTTT. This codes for CASSETPIGDAGEKLFF.